The 11 T cell receptor beta chains in this list originate from one sample, sequenced in a study of cytomegalovirus exposure and HLA in healthy donors. The PCR had 60 Vbeta and 13 Jbeta primers. TCRdb keeps only in-frame clones here, not all; method: immunoSEQ multiplex PCR. Of 150,000 to 200,000 clones listed, less than 90% are singletons. Sequencing was performed on PBMCs. The receptors come from a man aged 45-65 years in good health and CMV-seropositive.

The rearrangement links TRBV5-1 to TRBJ2-5; the D gene is possibly TRBD2 (6 bases). CDR1 is SGHRS, CDR2 YFSETQ, per germline. Trimming shortened V by 2 bases and J by 2 bases, and 13 bases separated the two germline ends. CDR3 length: 15 residues. The CDR3 coding sequence is TGCGCCAGCAGCTTTCGCGGGCGGGAACAAGAGACCCAGTACTTC. Amino acid sequence: CASSFRGREQETQYF.

The chain has TRBV7-3 and TRBJ2-1; 10 bases fit TRBD2. Trimming cost V 5 bases and J 6 bases; bases outside gene matches: 10. There are 16 residues in the CDR3. Per germline, CDR1 SGHTA and CDR2 FQGTGA. The CDR3 nucleotides are TGTGCCAGCAGCCCGTTTGTAAGCGGGGGGGGCAATGAGCAGTTCTTC. It specifies CASSPFVSGGGNEQFF.

V gene TRBV5-1 combines with J gene TRBJ1-1; possible D gene TRBD1, 6 bases. Germline loops: CDR1 SGHRS, CDR2 YFSETQ. Trimming shortened V by 4 bases and J by 9 bases, and 22 bases separated the two germline ends. This CDR3 has 15 amino acids. The CDR3 spells CASSDAGAGGPKAFF. The CDR3 DNA reads TGCGCCAGCAGCGACGCAGGGGCCGGCGGCCCGAAAGCTTTCTTT.

V and J are TRBV5-1 and TRBJ2-1, with 9 bases that match TRBD2. Germline lookup yields CDR1 SGHRS and CDR2 YFSETQ. The CDR3 spans 18 residues. The J segment lost 4 bases and the V segment lost 4 bases, leaving 15 bases of the junction unmatched. CDR3 in amino acids: CASSPWGSGSRGYNEQFF. CDR3 nucleotides: TGCGCCAGCAGCCCCTGGGGTAGCGGGAGCAGAGGTTACAATGAGCAGTTCTTC.

The CDR3 protein is CASSRSTSGFNEQYF. The CDR3 DNA reads TGTGCCAGCAGCCGCTCGACTAGCGGGTTTAACGAGCAGTACTTC. The genes are TRBV4-2 and TRBJ2-7; 10 bases align to TRBD2. The CDR3 covers 15 residues. V shed 4 bases and J 5 bases; nucleotides not matched to a gene: 8. Per the germline V gene, CDR1 is LGHNA and CDR2 is YNFKEQ.

The rearrangement uses TRBV2 and TRBJ1-4; no reliable D call. CDR1 is SNHLY and CDR2 is FYNNEI in the germline V gene. The V gene lost 4 bases and the J gene lost 8 bases, with 17 bases spanning the gap. The CDR3 is 15 residues long. Here the CDR3 DNA reads TGTGCCAGCAGTGTTGGTCCCAGTGCGGTAGAAAAACTGTTTTTT. This sequence encodes CASSVGPSAVEKLFF.

The chain carries TRBV28 and TRBJ1-5; D may be TRBD1 (6 bases). CDR1 MDHEN and CDR2 SYDVKM come from the germline V gene. The V gene lost 3 bases and the J gene lost 2 bases, with 11 bases spanning the gap. The CDR3 is made up of 15 amino acids. For the CDR3, the DNA is TGTGCCAGCAGTTTGGGGGACATCGGCAATCAGCCCCAGCATTTT. Translating gives CASSLGDIGNQPQHF.

Concerning this clone: The junction and the germline gene differ at one end; a read error may be behind it. J is TRBJ1-1 and V is TRBV7-7; perhaps TRBD1 as D (6 bases). The length of the CDR3 is 14 residues. The germline V gene has CDR1 SSHAT and CDR2 FNYEAQ (reference sequence). CDR3 sequence: CASGLRTANTEAFF. The CDR3, as DNA: TGTGCCAGCGGCTTAAGGACAGCCAACACTGAAGCTTTCTTT.

The genes are TRBV7-6 and TRBJ1-5; D uncertain. Trimming stripped 5 bases from V and 4 bases from J, with 9 bases between. The CDR3 spans 13 residues. Germline CDR1 is SGHVS and CDR2 is FNYEAQ. The CDR3 nucleotides read TGTGCCAGCAGCCCTGACTTGAATCAGCCCCAGCATTTT. Amino acid sequence: CASSPDLNQPQHF.

This clone showed up just once. The chain employs TRBV10-3 and TRBJ2-1; 7 bases are shared with TRBD1. With 6 bases clipped from V and 6 bases from J, the junction kept 5 bases outside the gene matches. Germline-derived CDR1 and CDR2 are ENHRY and SYGVKD. The CDR3 has 13 residues. DNA of the CDR3: TGTGCCATCAGGGGCCGGGACAGCAATGAGCAGTTCTTC. Protein sequence: CAIRGRDSNEQFF.

The genes are TRBV30 and TRBJ1-3; the D gene is possibly TRBD1 (6 bases). This CDR3 is built from 15 residues. CDR1 is GTSNPN, CDR2 SVGIG, per germline (reference sequence). V was pared by 1 base and J by 2 bases, with 12 bases between. CDR3 in DNA: TGTGCCTGGAGTGGATACAGGGTGCCTGGAAACACCATATATTTT. It is translated as CAWSGYRVPGNTIYF.